This T cell receptor (beta chain) was found in a study of blood T cell repertoires in COVID-19. Study-level information: Samples representing acute and convalescent COVID-19 were sourced from the United States, Italy and Spain. T cells, B-cell-depleted T cells, or PBMCs supplied cDNA or gDNA.

As handled by the study authors: How many nucleated cells were present was estimated from reference gene primer amplification. Assay used: immunoSEQ multiplex PCR; TCRdb lists only in-frame clones, some missing. That table furnishes V, J and clone size, whereas the DNA furnished D and trimming. The table lists some 270,000 clones, 85% to 90% of them singletons. Per the germline V gene, CDR1 is MDHEN and CDR2 is SYDVKM. The CDR3 runs 12 residues. V lost 5 bases, J lost 16 bases, and 10 bases stayed unmatched. The TCR was taken from a woman aged 40-49 years who had recovered from COVID-19. V usage is TRBV28 and J usage is TRBJ1-5; TRBD1 matches 8 bases. Material for sequencing was peripheral blood. For the CDR3, the DNA is TGTGCCAGCAGTCCCCCGGGACAGGTAGAACATTTT. Protein: CASSPPGQVEHF.